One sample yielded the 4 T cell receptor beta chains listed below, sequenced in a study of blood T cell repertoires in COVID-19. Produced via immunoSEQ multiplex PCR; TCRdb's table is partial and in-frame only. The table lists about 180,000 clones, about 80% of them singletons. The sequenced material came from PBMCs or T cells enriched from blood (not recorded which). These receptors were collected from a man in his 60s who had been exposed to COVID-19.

The CDR3 nucleotides read TGCGCCAGCAGCTTGAGGACTTTTACAGATACGCAGTATTTT. It yields the protein CASSLRTFTDTQYF. This chain joins TRBV5-1 and TRBJ2-3; a possible D gene is TRBD2 (5 bases). Germline assignment: CDR1 SGHRS and CDR2 YFSETQ. The CDR3 consists of 14 residues. V dropped 1 base and J dropped 3 bases, with 9 bases sitting between them.

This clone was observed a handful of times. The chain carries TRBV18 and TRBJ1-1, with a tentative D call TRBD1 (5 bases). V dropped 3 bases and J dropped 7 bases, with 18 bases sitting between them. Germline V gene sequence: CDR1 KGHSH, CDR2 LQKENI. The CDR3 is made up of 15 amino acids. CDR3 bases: TGTGCCAGCTCACCTGGTGGACATCCCGGCGGTGAAGCTTTCTTT. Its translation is CASSPGGHPGGEAFF.

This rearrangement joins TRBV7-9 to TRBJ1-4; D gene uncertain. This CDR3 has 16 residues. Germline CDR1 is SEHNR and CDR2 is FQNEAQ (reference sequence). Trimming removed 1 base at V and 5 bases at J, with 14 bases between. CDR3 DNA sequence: TGTGCCAGCAGCTTAGGAGGGCCATCCTTAAATGAAAAACTGTTTTTT. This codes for CASSLGGPSLNEKLFF.

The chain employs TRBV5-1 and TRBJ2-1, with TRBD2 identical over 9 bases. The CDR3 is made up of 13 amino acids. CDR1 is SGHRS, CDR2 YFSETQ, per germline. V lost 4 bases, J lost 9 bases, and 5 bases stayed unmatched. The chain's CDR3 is CASSRTSVAEQFF. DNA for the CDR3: TGCGCCAGCAGCCGGACTAGCGTGGCTGAGCAGTTCTTC.